The rows below give T cell receptor beta chains drawn from one sample of a study of technical replicates of blood from several donors. The table came from immunoSEQ multiplex PCR; TCRdb's copy has only in-frame clones and leaves some out. The table includes around 93,000 clones, about 95% detected once. The sequencing sample was made of T cells isolated from PBMCs. Source of these receptors: a human donor in good health. The CDR3 runs from the conserved cysteine through the conserved F or W. Each record gives: V gene, clone size, D gene, J gene, CDR3 DNA, CDR3 protein. The D gene is left open where the match is weak. Clone sizes are given selectively: once, few, many, or a class where the clone is expanded.

TRBV19	.	TRBD1	TRBJ2-4	TGTGCCAGCGGGACAGGGGACAACATTCAGTACTTC	CASGTGDNIQYF
TRBV19	.	.	TRBJ1-4	TGTGCCAGTAGTCCTAGGGGAAGGAAACTGTTTTTT	CASSPRGRKLFF
TRBV7-9	.	.	TRBJ2-3	TGTGCCAGCAGCTTAGTAGAGGGACACCATACGCAGTATTTT	CASSLVEGHHTQYF
TRBV7-9	.	TRBD2	TRBJ2-2	TGTGCCAGCAGCCCACTAGCGGTGAACACCGGGGAGCTGTTTTTT	CASSPLAVNTGELFF
TRBV13	once	TRBD1	TRBJ1-2	TGTGCCAGCAGCTTCCCCGGGACAGGGCTCTATGGCTACACCTTC	CASSFPGTGLYGYTF
TRBV6-1	.	.	TRBJ2-3	TGTGCCAGCCAGGTCCTCACAGATACGCAGTATTTT	CASQVLTDTQYF
TRBV10-3	.	.	TRBJ1-1	TGTGCCATCAGTGAGTTAGAGAACACTGAAGCTTTCTTT	CAISELENTEAFF
TRBV7-3	.	TRBD1	TRBJ1-5	TGTGCCAGCAGTCGAAGGACAGGCCCGGGTCAGCCCCAGCATTTT	CASSRRTGPGQPQHF
TRBV6-5	.	TRBD1	TRBJ2-1	TGTGCCAGCAGTACCGTCGACAGGGCTGGTGAGCAGTTCTTC	CASSTVDRAGEQFF
TRBV11-2	.	.	TRBJ1-1	TGTGCCAGCAGCTTGGGCATGTCCACTGAAGCTTTCTTT	CASSLGMSTEAFF
TRBV7-2	.	.	TRBJ2-7	TGTGCCAGCAGCCGGTTTCCGGGAGCCTACGAGCAGTACTTC	CASSRFPGAYEQYF
TRBV18	.	.	TRBJ2-1	TGTGCCAGCTCACCATCATGGGCGGGATACAATGAGCAGTTCTTC	CASSPSWAGYNEQFF
TRBV18	.	TRBD2	TRBJ2-1	TGTGCCAGCTCACCCCGGACTAGCGGGAGGGATGAGCAGTTCTTC	CASSPRTSGRDEQFF
TRBV28	.	.	TRBJ1-1	TGTGCCAGCAGCGCCCCCTTAAAGCGGACTGAAGCTTTCTTT	CASSAPLKRTEAFF
TRBV7-9	.	.	TRBJ2-6	TGTGCCAGCAGCTTTACGGGCTCTGGGGCCAACGTCCTGACTTTC	CASSFTGSGANVLTF
TRBV6-5	.	TRBD2	TRBJ2-1	TGTGCCAGCAGTTACTTTGCGGGAGAAAGTGAGCAGTTCTTC	CASSYFAGESEQFF
TRBV7-7	.	.	TRBJ2-1	TGTGCCAGCAGCTTAGGGGTGGGAGCAGCCTACAATGAGCAGTTCTTC	CASSLGVGAAYNEQFF
TRBV5-5	.	.	TRBJ2-3	TGTGCCAGCAGCTTGGACCCGAGTTTCACAGATACGCAGTATTTT	CASSLDPSFTDTQYF
TRBV19	.	.	TRBJ1-2	TGTGCCAGTAGTATAAATGGGGATAGCGGAGGCTACACCTTC	CASSINGDSGGYTF
TRBV6-6	.	TRBD1	TRBJ1-5	TGTGCCAGCCGCGTGGGACAGGGGAATCAGCCCCAGCATTTT	CASRVGQGNQPQHF
TRBV6-5	once	.	TRBJ1-1	TGTGCCAGCAGTTCTTGGGGGGTGAACACTGAAGCTTTCTTT	CASSSWGVNTEAFF
TRBV6-5	.	.	TRBJ1-3	TGTGCCAGCAGTTACTCGCGGGGAAACACCATATATTTT	CASSYSRGNTIYF
TRBV18	.	.	TRBJ2-7	TGTGCCAGCTCACCCAAGACAGAGACCTACGAGCAGTACTTC	CASSPKTETYEQYF
TRBV9	.	TRBD2	TRBJ2-5	TGTGCCAGCAGCGTCTACAGCGGGAGTCGAGAGACCCAGTACTTC	CASSVYSGSRETQYF
TRBV30	.	TRBD1	TRBJ1-2	TGTGCCTGGAGTGGGGGGACAGTGGGATTTTCTCTGTATGGCTACACCTTC	CAWSGGTVGFSLYGYTF
TRBV18	.	.	TRBJ1-5	TGTGCCAGCTCACCACAGGGGTCCAATCAGCCCCAGCATTTT	CASSPQGSNQPQHF
TRBV9	.	.	TRBJ2-7	TGTGCCAGCAGCGGGCCTAGCGACTACGAGCAGTACTTC	CASSGPSDYEQYF
TRBV28	.	TRBD2	TRBJ2-7	TGTGCCAGCAGTTTAAGCGGGAGCTCCTACGAGCAGTACTTC	CASSLSGSSYEQYF
TRBV15	.	.	TRBJ2-5	TGTGCCACCAGGCTAACGGGAGCGGAGACCCAGTACTTC	CATRLTGAETQYF
TRBV9	.	TRBD1	TRBJ1-4	TGTGCCAGCAGCGTAGGGGACAGGACCCTACAGAGAGAAAAACTGTTTTTT	CASSVGDRTLQREKLFF
TRBV4-1	.	.	TRBJ1-1	TGCGCCAGCAGCCACGCAAAGGGGGGGGAGGGCCCCGAAGCTTTCTTT	CASSHAKGGEGPEAFF
TRBV27	.	TRBD2	TRBJ2-1	TGTGCCAGCGGGACTAGCGGCCCTTACAATGAGCAGTTCTTC	CASGTSGPYNEQFF
TRBV11-2	.	.	TRBJ1-2	TGTGCCAGCAGCTTAGAGTATTCAGGGGCTGCCTATGGCTACACCTTC	CASSLEYSGAAYGYTF
TRBV6-1	.	TRBD2	TRBJ2-7	TGTGCCAGCAGTGAAGCCCGACTAGCGGGAGGGCAAGACTACGAGCAGTACTTC	CASSEARLAGGQDYEQYF
TRBV27	.	.	TRBJ1-1	TGTGCCAGCAGTCGCATTAGGACAGAATATGGAGCTTTCTTT	CASSRIRTEYGAFF
TRBV7-8	.	TRBD2	TRBJ2-2	TGTGCCAGCAGCTTGACTAGCGGAAAGAACACCGGGGAGCTGTTTTTT	CASSLTSGKNTGELFF
TRBV18	.	TRBD1	TRBJ1-2	TGTGCCAGCTCACCATCTTTTCGGGACAGTGGCTACACCTTC	CASSPSFRDSGYTF